These 2 T cell receptor beta chains were sequenced from one sample in a study of shared clonotypes between healthy human individuals. Profiling relied on immunoSEQ multiplex PCR, and the TCRdb table lists in-frame clones only, not all of them. The profile shows 900,000 to 1,200,000 clones, about four fifths of them singletons. The sample was memory CD4+ T cells from PBMCs. As to subset: CD45RA-negative fraction. These receptors originate from a man younger than 30 in good health. Some clones in this sample may be carry-over from other donors' samples.

The chain uses TRBV19 and TRBJ2-7, with D tentatively TRBD1 (5 bases). The CDR3 loop spans 15 amino acids. CDR1 is LNHDA, CDR2 SQIVND, per germline (reference sequence). The V end was cut by 6 bases, the J end by 3 bases, with 18 bases between. The CDR3 loop is CASSKQAKTIYEQYF. CDR3 nucleotides: TGTGCCAGTAGCAAACAGGCGAAGACAATCTACGAGCAGTACTTC. The entire variable domain, with the rest obtained from reference TRBV19 and TRBJ2-7, is as follows: DGGITQSPKYLFRKEGQNVTLSCEQNLNHDAMYWYRQDPGQGLRLIYYSQIVNDFQKGDIAEGYSVSREKKESFPLTVTSAQKNPTAFYLCASSKQAKTIYEQYFGPGTRLTVT.

The rearrangement joins TRBV28 to TRBJ2-7; 7 positions match TRBD1. J lost 0 bases, V lost 4 bases, and 6 bases had no gene match. The CDR3 has 15 residues. CDR1 is MDHEN and CDR2 is SYDVKM in the germline V gene. CDR3 nucleotides: TGTGCCAGCAGTTCCGTTGGGGACAGCTCCTACGAGCAGTACTTC. Its protein product is CASSSVGDSSYEQYF.